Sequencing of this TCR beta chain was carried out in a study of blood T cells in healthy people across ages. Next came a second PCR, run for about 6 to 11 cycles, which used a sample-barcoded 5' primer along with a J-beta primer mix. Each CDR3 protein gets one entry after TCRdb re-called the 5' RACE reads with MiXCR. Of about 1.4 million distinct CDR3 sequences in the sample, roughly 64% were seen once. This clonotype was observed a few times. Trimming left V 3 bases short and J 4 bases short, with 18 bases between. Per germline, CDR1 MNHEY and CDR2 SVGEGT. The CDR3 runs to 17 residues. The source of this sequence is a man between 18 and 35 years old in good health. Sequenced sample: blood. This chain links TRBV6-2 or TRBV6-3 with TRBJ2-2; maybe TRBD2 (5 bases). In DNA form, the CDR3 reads TGTGCCAGCAGTTATTGGGCGTTGGAAGAGGGCACCGGGGAGCTGTTTTTT. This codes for CASSYWALEEGTGELFF.